Listed below are T cell receptor beta chains from one sample, sequenced in a study of T cell repertoires in cytomegalovirus infection. TCRdb reprocessed the reads via MiXCR and lists one record per CDR3 protein. This sample has about 480,000 distinct CDR3 sequences, with about 33% found just once. These TCRs' antigens remain unknown. The sequenced sample was cultured PBMCs, obtained from culture after CMV antigen stimulation. The receptors come from a human donor in good health (CMV status not recorded). Some clones in this sample may be carry-over from other donors' samples. Each CDR3 is given with its conserved first and last residue. The D gene is left open where the match is weak. Size values are once, few and many counts, or a class for expanded clones, and some rows have none.

CDR3: CASSPDGRGGEKLFF
D: .
J: TRBJ1-4
size: .
V: TRBV12-3/TRBV12-4

CDR3: CASSFGTGSETQYF
D: TRBD1
J: TRBJ2-5
size: few
V: TRBV7-2

CDR3: CASSPRTSGKSDTQYF
D: TRBD2
J: TRBJ2-3
size: .
V: TRBV7-9

CDR3: CASSEQGFGENEAFF
D: .
J: TRBJ1-1
size: .
V: TRBV6-1

CDR3: CASSPGRWDTNEQFF
D: .
J: TRBJ2-1
size: once
V: TRBV18

CDR3: CASSLGDRGYNEQFF
D: TRBD1
J: TRBJ2-1
size: .
V: TRBV7-6

CDR3: CASSQVRLAGEQFF
D: TRBD2
J: TRBJ2-1
size: .
V: TRBV14

CDR3: CATSDNSDSSPLHF
D: .
J: TRBJ1-6
size: few
V: TRBV24-1

CDR3: CASSLLEGRAFF
D: .
J: TRBJ1-1
size: .
V: TRBV12-3/TRBV12-4

CDR3: CASSPPRLAGLTDTQYF
D: TRBD2
J: TRBJ2-3
size: .
V: TRBV11-2

CDR3: CASSPVGGGPNGANVLTF
D: .
J: TRBJ2-6
size: many
V: TRBV7-2

CDR3: CASSFSYGTDTQYF
D: .
J: TRBJ2-3
size: few
V: TRBV7-2

CDR3: CSVELPDRITDTQYF
D: .
J: TRBJ2-3
size: .
V: TRBV29-1

CDR3: CSARPPAGARDTQYF
D: TRBD2
J: TRBJ2-3
size: .
V: TRBV20-1

CDR3: CASSLVAAEAFF
D: .
J: TRBJ1-1
size: few
V: TRBV5-8

CDR3: CASSFGTSGKEQFF
D: TRBD2
J: TRBJ2-1
size: few
V: TRBV27

CDR3: CASRIDVSYGYTF
D: .
J: TRBJ1-2
size: many
V: TRBV6-5

CDR3: CASSQLAGQTDTQYF
D: TRBD2
J: TRBJ2-3
size: few
V: TRBV7-2

CDR3: CASSLTGLAYNTGELFF
D: TRBD2
J: TRBJ2-2
size: few
V: TRBV7-9

CDR3: CASRSTGGGGYTF
D: TRBD1
J: TRBJ1-2
size: many
V: TRBV7-2

CDR3: CASSLKTPVETQYF
D: .
J: TRBJ2-5
size: few
V: TRBV7-6

CDR3: CASSFGQYSNQPQHF
D: .
J: TRBJ1-5
size: .
V: TRBV28

CDR3: CASSGTSGSVETQYF
D: TRBD2
J: TRBJ2-5
size: .
V: TRBV12-3/TRBV12-4

CDR3: CAGSPRGTYLEAFF
D: .
J: TRBJ1-1
size: .
V: TRBV27

CDR3: CASRNREDGYTF
D: .
J: TRBJ1-2
size: .
V: TRBV12-3/TRBV12-4

CDR3: CASSSPSGRGWNEQFF
D: .
J: TRBJ2-1
size: .
V: TRBV6-2/TRBV6-3

CDR3: CAWSGAGADTQYF
D: .
J: TRBJ2-3
size: .
V: TRBV30

CDR3: CASSYSNLDRVNQPQHF
D: TRBD1
J: TRBJ1-5
size: .
V: TRBV6-5

CDR3: CASSYRLAVFTDTQYF
D: TRBD2
J: TRBJ2-3
size: .
V: TRBV4-3